Detailed here is one T cell receptor beta chain. Only one count was recorded for this clone. Which antigen it targets is not known. Base-call qualities are not available, and no considerably larger clone is one nucleotide away. CDR3 length: 15 amino acids, cysteine to phenylalanine. Here the CDR3 DNA is all that survives: 45 bases in frame from base 1. In the germline V gene, CDR1 corresponds to MNHEY and CDR2 to SVGAGI. V and J are truncated by 5 bases and 2 bases respectively, leaving an intervening sequence of 16 bases. Using the deep immunoSEQ assay, multiplex PCR amplified TCR CDR3 regions from genomic DNA. Genomic DNA extracted from each cell subset was distributed evenly over all wells of several immunoSEQ 96-well plates, and each plate served as one replicate. Each replicate PCR for sorted subsets received roughly 0.2 ug genomic DNA, equal to around 32,000 T cell genomes. Purified libraries were measured with a Qubit 3.0 fluorometer, size-checked on a Bioanalyzer 2100, and measured again with the KAPA Library Quantification kit. Each immunoSEQ 96-well plate was sequenced on its own single-read 150-cycle Illumina NextSeq 550 flow cell. From the authors' description of their analysis: Because the immunoSEQ output held only junctional sequences and lacked quality scores, the filtering could not match the filtering applied to full-length reads. To assign V/J genes and CDR3, sequences were annotated using PyIR, a Python wrapper for IgBLAST v1.9, with IMGT germline references. Reads were removed for weak V/J assignments (E-value above 1e-6), missing CDR3, stop codons, out-of-frame junctions, or ambiguous translated residues. A V3J clonotype was defined by an identical inferred V gene, J gene, and CDR3 amino acid sequence. Percentage overlap between repertoires was computed as shared unique clonotypes divided by the size of the smaller repertoire. RTK rarefaction, the Chao1 estimator, and Recon v2.1 estimates of unobserved clonotypes were used to assess repertoire richness. Generation probabilities were computed with OLGA for all TCRbeta clonotypes obtained by the gDNA method from several donors. TCRdb limited this immuneACCESS table to in-frame rearrangements with V and J called. A share of clones is missing; checked studies link under half to unresolved V genes, and the rest is unexplained. V and J calls and clone size are given by that table; D and trimming were obtained from the DNA. This sample comprises about 2,100,000 clones, approximately 94% of them detected only once. Of the sample, roughly 1.8% is held by the ten largest clones.

The record originates from a study of shared clonotypes between healthy human individuals (dated by TCRdb to between 2020 and 2021). Some background on the complete study: The cohort included three men and a couple of women between 18 and 49 years of age. Between about 0.94 and 10 billion PBMCs per donor were obtained by leukapheresis. Blood TCR repertoires of roughly 5 healthy adults were deeply sequenced to estimate repertoire size and the extent of clonotype sharing between individuals. For each donor, three plates each were used for CD4 naive and CD4 memory, two plates were used for CD8 naive, and one plate was used for CD8 memory. Libraries were prepared and TCR repertoires were sequenced by different laboratories using diverse techniques, in order to increase sequencing depth and limit assay-specific biases.

CD8 naive samples were obtained by positive selection for CCR7 among CD45RO-negative cells, yielding a CD45RA+CCR7+ population from which TemRA cells were excluded. Donors were healthy HIV-negative adults with no recently reported acute infections or vaccinations. Every donor was a Caucasian adult residing in Nashville, Tennessee, USA. After blood collection by leukapheresis, PBMCs were isolated using Ficoll-Histopaque density gradient centrifugation and then cryopreserved in the vapor phase of liquid nitrogen. Analytical flow cytometry was used to check the purity and quantity of every magnetically sorted T cell population. From each sorted fraction, genomic DNA was isolated and quantified by UV absorbance on a Nanodrop 2000c. Overall study results and their limits: Compared with non-shared clonotypes, the clonotypes found in all four sorted-subset donors had higher generation probabilities. Sampling was restricted to blood, and TCR repertoires in tissue are likely to differ from TCR repertoires in blood. Because the study included a small number of donors, the genetic and exposure-history diversity represented was limited. Across several donors, roughly 5.1% of naive CD4, 3.5% of naive CD8, under 2.5% of memory CD4, and roughly 0.4% of memory CD8 clonotypes were shared. Pairwise subsampling led to the expectation that sequencing depth would affect the degree of clonotype sharing among donors. Rarefaction of sorted-subset datasets indicated incomplete sequencing despite the large sequencing depth. Estimated clonotype richness was generally larger for naive than for memory subsets.

This receptor was obtained from a man younger than 35 in good health. Some clones in this sample may be carry-over from other donors' samples. Recombination joined TRBV6-5 with TRBJ2-7, with the D gene call left open. The sequenced sample consisted of naive CD8+ T cells from PBMCs. In light of the paper, this sample's cell subset or site label describes: CD45RA+CCR7+. The bases are TGTGCCAGCAGTGCCTTCGGTAAAGGGACCTACGAGCAGTACTTC. Its amino acids are CASSAFGKGTYEQYF.